This TCR beta chain originates from a study of PD-L1 blockade in urothelial cancer. The overall study: A median roughly 140,000 T cells were found in blood samples.

Regarding this clone: At one boundary the junction diverges from the germline segment, which might be a read error.

The data were produced by immunoSEQ multiplex PCR, yet TCRdb's version contains in-frame clones alone and is incomplete. Of fewer than 40,000 clones listed, 80% to 95% are singletons. The TCR originated in a man between 65 and 80 years old with urothelial cancer. Sequenced material: PBMCs, taken around atezolizumab (anti-PD-L1) treatment.

The CDR3 loop is CASSQEGTPYAYTF. The CDR3 DNA follows: TGCGCCAGCAGCCAAGAAGGGACACCTTATGCCTACACCTTC. The V gene is TRBV4-1, the J gene TRBJ1-2; perhaps TRBD1 as D (6 bases). The CDR3 has 14 residues. Germline-derived CDR1 and CDR2 are MGHRA and YSYEKL.